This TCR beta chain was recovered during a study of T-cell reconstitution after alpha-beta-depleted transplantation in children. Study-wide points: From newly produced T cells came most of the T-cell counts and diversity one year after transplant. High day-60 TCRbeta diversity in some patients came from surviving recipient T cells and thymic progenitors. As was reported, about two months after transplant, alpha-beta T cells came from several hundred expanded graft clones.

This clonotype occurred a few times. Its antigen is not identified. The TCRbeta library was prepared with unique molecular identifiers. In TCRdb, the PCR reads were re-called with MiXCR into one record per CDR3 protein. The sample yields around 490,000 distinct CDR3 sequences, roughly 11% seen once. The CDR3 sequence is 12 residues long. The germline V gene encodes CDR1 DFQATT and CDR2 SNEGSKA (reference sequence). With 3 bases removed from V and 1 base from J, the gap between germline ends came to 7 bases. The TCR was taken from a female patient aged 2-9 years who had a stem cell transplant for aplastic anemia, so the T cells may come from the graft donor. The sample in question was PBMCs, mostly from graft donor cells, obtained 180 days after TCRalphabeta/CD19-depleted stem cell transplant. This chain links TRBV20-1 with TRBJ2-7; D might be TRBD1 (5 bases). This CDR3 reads CSASQGSYEQYF. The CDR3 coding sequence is TGCAGTGCTAGTCAGGGATCCTACGAGCAGTACTTC.